Each of the 7 T cell receptor beta chains below was sequenced from the same sample in a study of blood T cell repertoires in COVID-19. Profiled with immunoSEQ multiplex PCR; TCRdb holds only in-frame clones, not every one. The profile shows some 57,000 clones, roughly nine tenths of them singletons. Specimen: peripheral blood. All receptors come from a man in his sixties with acute or convalescent COVID-19.

The chain links TRBV7-2 to TRBJ2-2, with D possibly matching TRBD1 (6 bases). This CDR3 has 13 amino acids. Germline assignment: CDR1 SGHTA and CDR2 FQGNSA. Between the trimmed V and J ends, which lost 4 bases and 7 bases, there was a span of 10 bases. The CDR3 nucleotides are TGTGCCAGCAGCTGGGACATGGGCGGGGAGCTGTTTTTT. Translation gives CASSWDMGGELFF. The entire variable domain, with the rest obtained from reference TRBV7-2 and TRBJ2-2, is as follows: GAGVSQSPSNKVTEKGKDVELRCDPISGHTALYWYRQSLGQGLEFLIYFQGNSAPDKSGLPSDRFSAERTGGSVSTLTIQRTQQEDSAVYLCASSWDMGGELFFGEGSRLTVL.

CDR3: CATSDTGTAYGYTF. CDR3 bases: TGTGCCACCAGTGACACCGGGACAGCGTATGGCTACACCTTC. The chain combines TRBV24-1 with TRBJ1-2, with 7 positions matching TRBD1. Germline-derived CDR1 and CDR2 are KGHDR and SFDVKD. The CDR3 is 14 residues long. Losses at the gene ends were 4 bases for V and 5 bases for J; bases not matched to a gene: 6.

V gene TRBV3-1 (or the pseudogene TRBV3-2) combines with J gene TRBJ2-7; D uncertain. Per germline, CDR1 LGHDT and CDR2 YNNKEL (reference sequence). The germline V and J ends were trimmed by 1 base and 2 bases, with 6 bases remaining between them. The CDR3 spans 13 residues. The CDR3 nucleotides read TGTGCCAGCAGCCAAGTCAATGCCTACGAGCAGTACTTC. This codes for CASSQVNAYEQYF.

The V and J genes are TRBV6-5 and TRBJ1-1; D may be TRBD1 (6 bases). CDR1 and CDR2 from the germline V gene are MNHEY and SVGAGI. This CDR3 is built from 16 residues. V was trimmed by 2 bases and J by 0 bases, leaving 13 bases between them. The CDR3 DNA is TGTGCCAGCAGTTACCGACCGACAGGATTGAACACTGAAGCTTTCTTT. Amino acid sequence: CASSYRPTGLNTEAFF.

This clone was recorded a few times. CDR3 nucleotide sequence: TGTGCCAGCAGCCCCCCGGGGTCCTATAATTCACCCCTCCACTTT. It translates to CASSPPGSYNSPLHF. The chain is built from TRBV7-9 and TRBJ1-6; D unresolved. Germline V lookup: CDR1 SEHNR, CDR2 FQNEAQ (reference sequence). The CDR3 has 15 amino acids. V lost 5 bases and J 1 base, leaving 9 bases between the germline ends.

The J gene is TRBJ1-3, the V gene TRBV7-9; D not certain. Germline V gene sequence: CDR1 SEHNR, CDR2 FQNEAQ (reference sequence). V lost 6 bases, J lost 2 bases, and 14 bases lay in between. This CDR3 has 15 amino acids. This CDR3 reads CASRPRSGPGNTIYF. The CDR3, as DNA: TGTGCCAGCAGGCCTCGAAGTGGCCCTGGAAACACCATATATTTT. Full variable domain (rest looked up from reference TRBV7-9 and TRBJ1-3): DTGVSQNPRHKITKRGQNVTFRCDPISEHNRLYWYRQTLGQGPEFLTYFQNEAQLEKSRLLSDRFSAERPKGSFSTLEIQRTEQGDSAMYLCASRPRSGPGNTIYFGEGSWLTVV.

This chain links TRBV6-2 or TRBV6-3 with TRBJ2-1; a possible D gene is TRBD2 (5 bases). CDR3 size: 12 residues. With 5 bases removed from V and 8 bases from J, the gap between germline ends came to 10 bases. From germline, CDR1 is MNHEY and CDR2 SVGEGT. CDR3 nucleotide sequence: TGTGCCAGCAGTCAGGACTGGGATGAGCAGTTCTTC. It codes for CASSQDWDEQFF.